Detailed here is one TCR beta chain. Its target is not known. The germline V and J ends were trimmed by 3 bases and 4 bases, with 10 bases remaining between them. The CDR3 has 13 residues. Germline V lookup: CDR1 KGHSH, CDR2 LQKENI. These data come from a study of shared clonotypes between healthy human individuals. Overall study results and limits: Sequencing depth was predicted to influence how clonotypes are shared among donors.

Some 30,000 T cell genomes (approximately 190 ng DNA) went into each sorted-subset replicate. Profiled with immunoSEQ multiplex PCR; TCRdb holds only in-frame clones, not every one. This table holds some 500,000 clones, almost 97% found once. This TCR derives from a woman aged 25 to 39 in good health. This chain joins TRBV18 and TRBJ2-7, with D tentatively TRBD1 (5 bases). The sample consisted of naive CD4+ T cells sorted from blood. Subset given: CD45RA+ positively selected. CDR3 nucleotide sequence: TGTGCCAGCTCACCGATCCAGGGTTACGAGCAGTACTTC. Protein product: CASSPIQGYEQYF.